The T cell receptor beta chain described here comes from a study of Graves' ophthalmopathy and Graves' hyperthyroidism. Notes on the study in general: Clonotypes were expanded in thyroid at above 0.001 frequency, and most also appeared in blood.

Researchers took RNA transcripts and amplified TCR beta CDR3 regions from them. HTBI primers were employed in first-round RT-PCR, then a second-round multiplex PCR followed. A single record per CDR3 protein comes from TCRdb applying MiXCR to the multiplex PCR reads. The sample records a few hundred thousand distinct CDR3 sequences, about 17% being singletons. V was cut by 3 bases and J by 4 bases, with 18 bases left in between. Germline lookup yields CDR1 GTSNPN and CDR2 SVGIG (reference sequence). The CDR3 covers 15 residues. This clonotype was recorded many times. Its antigen is unknown. The sequencing input was peripheral blood. V usage is TRBV30 and J usage is TRBJ1-2, with no clear D. This TCR was sampled from a woman under 30 with Graves' ophthalmopathy. CDR3 region: CAWSLWSGSSYGYTF. Written as DNA, the CDR3 is TGTGCCTGGAGCCTCTGGAGCGGGTCTAGCTATGGCTACACCTTC.